The source of this TCR beta chain is a study of T cell clusters in autoimmune cytopenias. Study background: TRB sequencing had a median approximately 50,000 reads and 2,350 distinct clonotypes per sample.

Study observations and caveats: TRB repertoire shifts in secondary cytopenia and chronic lymphocytic leukemia mostly reflected lymphoma, not autoimmunity. Compared with active autoimmune hepatitis patients, healthy donors showed approximately 3.3-fold more exclusive TRB clusters.

Each sample's input was 250 ng genomic DNA, some 38,000 genome equivalents. Measured by frequency, this clonotype is medium-sized. What it recognizes is unknown. There are 14 residues in the CDR3. One tube held mixed TRB-A and TRB-B primer pools for touch-down PCR. TCRdb derives one entry per CDR3 protein from the multiplex PCR reads, leaving out DNA. The ten most abundant clones cover roughly 5.6% of a sample with roughly 8,100 distinct CDR3 sequences. The chain recombines TRBV12-3 or TRBV12-4 with TRBJ2-2. Material for sequencing was peripheral blood. The sequence derives from a human donor with an autoimmune cytopenia or autoimmune hepatitis (not recorded which). The CDR3 here is CASSLARGTGELFF.